A single sample gave rise to the 21 T cell receptor beta chains below, sequenced in a study of shared T cell receptors in the human thymus. Here immunoSEQ multiplex PCR was the method, and the copy in TCRdb shows in-frame clones only, minus some. The profile covers roughly 660,000 clones, with 88% appearing a single time and around 0.0099% taken by the ten largest. The data were also submitted as part of a second study, on human thymus T cells.

Sequencing used thymocytes. These TCRs come from a boy in the first two years of life with a congenital heart defect.

This clone was observed a single time. The chain recombines TRBV28 with TRBJ2-5, with 14 nucleotides matching TRBD2. V lost 6 bases to trimming and J lost 10 bases; unmatched junction nucleotides: 13. The CDR3 spans 16 residues. Germline V lookup: CDR1 MDHEN, CDR2 SYDVKM. This CDR3 is CASRPYGTSGRGDQYF. The CDR3 DNA is TGTGCCAGCAGACCTTACGGGACTAGCGGGAGAGGGGACCAGTACTTC.

This rearrangement joins TRBV27 to TRBJ2-7; possibly TRBD1 for D (6 bases). V lost 5 bases, J lost 5 bases, and 13 bases lay in between. The CDR3 extends over 13 amino acids. Germline V gives CDR1 MNHEY, CDR2 SMNVEV (reference sequence). The DNA for the CDR3 is TGTGCCAGCAGTAGTGGGCAGGGGCACGAGCAGTACTTC. Translation: CASSSGQGHEQYF.

The sample holds a few counts of this clone. V and J are TRBV29-1 and TRBJ1-3; D not certain. CDR3 length equals 11 residues. Looked up from germline, CDR1 is SQVTM and CDR2 is ANQGSEA. Trimming cost V 3 bases and J 9 bases, with 9 bases left between them. CDR3 DNA sequence: TGCAGCGTTGACCCGTCCCGCACCATATATTTT. Translation gives CSVDPSRTIYF.

This chain uses TRBV12-5 with TRBJ2-7, with 7 bases matching TRBD2. The V and J ends lost 5 bases and 7 bases, in that order; junction bases with no gene match: 11. This CDR3 contains 14 residues. CDR1 LGHNT and CDR2 FRNRAP come from the germline V gene. CDR3 sequence reads: CASGPYGGNMEQYF. Written as DNA, the CDR3 is TGTGCTAGTGGTCCTTACGGGGGGAATATGGAGCAGTACTTC.

V is TRBV27 and J is TRBJ2-3, with 8 bases that match TRBD1. Trimming took 8 bases from V and 6 from J; bases not matched to a gene: 7. The CDR3 covers 13 residues. Germline lookup yields CDR1 MNHEY and CDR2 SMNVEV (reference sequence). This CDR3 reads CASRDRSWDTQYF. DNA for the CDR3: TGTGCCAGCCGGGACAGGTCTTGGGATACGCAGTATTTT.

The chain employs TRBV10-3 and TRBJ2-7, with 8 bases identical to TRBD1. Germline assignment: CDR1 ENHRY and CDR2 SYGVKD. The CDR3 is 14 amino acids. With V trimmed by 3 bases and J by 4 bases, 5 bases remained unmatched. The CDR3 reads CAISEPGQAYEQYF. The CDR3 DNA sequence: TGTGCCATCAGTGAACCGGGACAGGCATACGAGCAGTACTTC.

The J gene is TRBJ1-1, the V gene TRBV2, with TRBD1 identical over 10 bases. The CDR3 has 16 residues. J lost 6 bases, V lost 3 bases, and 10 bases had no gene match. Germline V gene lookup returns CDR1 SNHLY and CDR2 FYNNEI. CDR3 in DNA: TGTGCCAGCAGTGACTCGAGGGACAGGGGAGGGTCTGAAGCTTTCTTT. This gives the protein CASSDSRDRGGSEAFF.

The rearrangement joins TRBV18 to TRBJ1-2; weak D call: TRBD1 (6 bases). The CDR3 length is 12 residues. Trimming pared 1 base from V and 11 bases from J, leaving 11 bases between. Germline assignment: CDR1 KGHSH and CDR2 LQKENI. The CDR3 loop reads CASSPQGDGYTF. The CDR3 coding sequence is TGTGCCAGCTCACCACAGGGGGACGGGTACACCTTC.

This sequence joins TRBV19 and TRBJ1-5, with D perhaps matching TRBD1 (6 bases). This CDR3 has 17 residues. Trimming stripped 3 bases from V and 2 bases from J, with 17 bases between. Germline V gene sequence: CDR1 LNHDA, CDR2 SQIVND (reference sequence). The CDR3 sequence: CASSIPNRDVGNQPQHF. The CDR3 region has the DNA TGTGCCAGTAGTATCCCAAACAGGGACGTTGGCAATCAGCCCCAGCATTTT.

This chain connects TRBV5-1 to TRBJ1-1; TRBD1 is a possible D gene (5 bases). Germline V gene sequence: CDR1 SGHRS, CDR2 YFSETQ. Trimming removed 3 bases from V and 0 bases from J, with 21 bases in between. This CDR3 comprises 18 residues. CDR3 loop: CASSWLRQCICLNTEAFF. In nucleotides, the CDR3 is TGCGCCAGCAGCTGGCTTCGACAGTGCATATGTTTGAACACTGAAGCTTTCTTT.

The chain employs TRBV5-8 and TRBJ2-7, with TRBD2 matching 8 bases. The trim removed 7 bases at V and 3 bases at J, leaving 6 bases unmatched. The CDR3 spans 13 residues. In germline, CDR1 is SGHTS, CDR2 YDEGEE. In DNA form, the CDR3 reads TGTGCCAGCGGGGGACTAGAAGTCTACGAGCAGTACTTC. Translating it yields CASGGLEVYEQYF.

J is TRBJ2-3 and V is TRBV2; 12 bases match TRBD2. CDR1 SNHLY and CDR2 FYNNEI come from the germline V gene. V was clipped by 8 bases and J by 3 bases; unmatched bases: 9. The CDR3 is made up of 16 amino acids. CDR3 nucleotides: TGTGCCAGCCAAAGGACTAGCGGGAATATGACAGATACGCAGTATTTT. Its protein is CASQRTSGNMTDTQYF. The whole variable domain, filled in from reference TRBV2 and TRBJ2-3, reads EPEVTQTPSHQVTQMGQEVILRCVPISNHLYFYWYRQILGQKVEFLVSFYNNEISEKSEIFDDQFSVERPDGSNFTLKIRSTKLEDSAMYFCASQRTSGNMTDTQYFGPGTRLTVL.

The chain combines TRBV28 with TRBJ2-1; 16 bases are a match to TRBD2. Germline V gene data show CDR1 as MDHEN and CDR2 as SYDVKM. This CDR3 has 20 amino acids. The V and J ends lost 6 bases and 8 bases, in that order; junction bases with no gene match: 19. The CDR3 loop is CASSHRAGLAGGVGADEQFF. Here the CDR3 DNA reads TGTGCCAGCAGCCATAGGGCGGGACTAGCGGGAGGGGTTGGAGCGGATGAGCAGTTCTTC.

The V call is TRBV7-9, the J call TRBJ2-7; 7 bases fit TRBD2. CDR3 length: 13 amino acids. Germline CDR1 SEHNR, CDR2 FQNEAQ (reference sequence). V was pared by 4 bases and J by 6 bases, with 6 bases of the junction left unmatched. CDR3 sequence (DNA): TGTGCCAGCAGCTCCCGGACTAGGAGCGAGCAGTACTTC. It yields the protein CASSSRTRSEQYF.

The chain joins TRBV7-8 to TRBJ1-5; TRBD1 agrees at 8 bases. The CDR3 loop spans 15 amino acids. Germline loops: CDR1 SGHVS, CDR2 FQNEAQ. The V segment lost 4 bases and the J segment 5 bases; nucleotides outside the gene matches: 7. CDR3 sequence: CASSSGQGADQPQHF. The CDR3 region has the DNA TGTGCCAGCAGCTCCGGACAGGGTGCGGATCAGCCCCAGCATTTT.

The genes are TRBV4-3 and TRBJ2-7; 8 nucleotides line up with TRBD1. Looked up from germline, CDR1 is LGHNA and CDR2 is YSLEER. This CDR3 contains 14 residues. The ends lost 0 bases at V and 6 bases at J; junction bases unmatched: 4. The CDR3 coding sequence is TGCGCCAGCAGCCAAGAGGTGACAGGGGCCGAGCAGTACTTC. Amino acid sequence: CASSQEVTGAEQYF.

The chain recombines TRBV4-1 with TRBJ2-2; TRBD1 matches at 10 bases. Germline CDR1 and CDR2: MGHRA and YSYEKL. The trim removed 1 base at V and 4 bases at J, leaving 3 bases unmatched. The CDR3 consists of 16 residues. The CDR3 sequence is CASSQGQGAPTGELFF. As DNA, the CDR3 is TGCGCCAGCAGCCAAGGACAGGGGGCGCCCACCGGGGAGCTGTTTTTT.

The chain uses TRBV28 and TRBJ2-7; 9 bases line up with TRBD2. With V trimmed by 2 bases and J by 3 bases, 5 bases remained unmatched. This CDR3 region has 15 residues. Per germline, CDR1 MDHEN and CDR2 SYDVKM. CDR3 loop: CASSLITSGYYEQYF. DNA of the CDR3: TGTGCCAGCAGTTTAATAACTAGCGGGTACTACGAGCAGTACTTC.

The rearrangement joins TRBV4-2 to TRBJ2-5; D uncertain. V lost 0 bases and J lost 2, with 10 bases in between. CDR3 size: 15 residues. From germline, CDR1 is LGHNA and CDR2 YNFKEQ. For the CDR3, the DNA is TGTGCCAGCAGCCAAGATCGGCAGGTTCAAGAGACCCAGTACTTC. Residues: CASSQDRQVQETQYF.

The chain joins TRBV14 to TRBJ2-7, with D perhaps matching TRBD2 (7 bases). Between the trimmed V and J ends, which lost 0 bases and 5 bases, there was a span of 14 bases. The CDR3 totals 15 residues. CDR1 is SGHDN and CDR2 is FVKESK in the germline V gene. CDR3 amino acids: CASSQDVGGLDEQYF. The CDR3 region has the DNA TGTGCCAGCAGCCAAGATGTCGGGGGGCTCGACGAGCAGTACTTC.

This rearrangement joins TRBV19 to TRBJ1-2, with D possibly matching TRBD1 (6 bases). The CDR3 consists of 14 residues. The V end lost 7 bases, the J end lost 6 bases, and 18 bases lay between the germline ends. In germline, CDR1 is LNHDA, CDR2 SQIVND (reference sequence). The CDR3 spells CASTTSTTGHGYTF. The CDR3 region has the DNA TGTGCCAGTACCACCTCCACGACAGGCCATGGCTACACCTTC.